One sample yielded the 7 T cell receptor beta chains listed below, sequenced in a study of tumor and adjacent non-tumor tissue in lung cancer. The library came from three nested PCR rounds adapted from ARM-PCR protocols. TCRdb called the multiplex PCR reads again in MiXCR, with one record for every CDR3 protein. Of approximately 90,000 distinct CDR3 sequences listed, 76% are singletons. The template was RNA from unsorted bulk tissue. Distant lung tissue was collected more than 3 cm away from the tumor edge. Specimen: distant non-tumor lung tissue. All receptors come from a woman between 45 and 60 years old with non-small cell lung cancer.

The chain is built from TRBV12-3 or TRBV12-4 and TRBJ2-7, with TRBD1 matching over 7 bases. V gave up 6 bases and J gave up 7 bases; unmatched junction bases: 18. The CDR3 runs 16 residues. This chain's CDR3 is CASSQGYRTGSGEQYF. For the CDR3, the DNA is TGTGCCAGCAGCCAAGGATACCGGACAGGCTCAGGAGAGCAGTACTTC.

This clonotype occurred a few times. This sequence joins TRBV7-9 and TRBJ2-3; 7 bases match TRBD2. This CDR3 region has 18 residues. The V gene end was trimmed by 0 bases and the J gene end by 3 bases; junction bases not matched to a gene: 12. Germline lookup yields CDR1 SEHNR and CDR2 FQNEAQ (reference sequence). The CDR3, as DNA: TGTGCCAGCAGCTTAGCTCTTAGGCGGGAGTCCTCGACAGATACGCAGTATTTT. It encodes CASSLALRRESSTDTQYF.

This clonotype appeared many times. J is TRBJ1-2 and V is TRBV10-3; D is unclear. Trimming took 6 bases from V and 2 from J, leaving 13 bases between them. The germline CDR1 and CDR2 sequences are ENHRY and SYGVKD. The CDR3 totals 14 residues. As DNA, the CDR3 is TGTGCCATCAGCCACTCCAGTGGAAACTATGGCTACACCTTC. Translating gives CAISHSSGNYGYTF.

On this clonotype itself: The junction shows a germline mismatch at one end, possibly a read error. The J gene is TRBJ2-1, the V gene TRBV11-2, with TRBD2 matching over 8 bases. CDR1 is SGHAT and CDR2 is FQNNGV in the germline V gene. This CDR3 is 15 amino acids long. Here the CDR3 DNA reads TGTGTCAGTAGCTTCAGAGCGGGAGAACAGGTTGAGCAGTTATTC. It specifies CVSSFRAGEQVEQLF.

As to this clonotype: A much larger clone differs from this one at a single base, so this may be a read error. The gene calls are TRBV5-1 and TRBJ2-7; 7 bases align to TRBD1. The CDR3 contains 16 residues. The junction had 12 bases not matched to a gene; V was cut back by 3 bases and J by 3 bases. Per the germline V gene, CDR1 is SGHRS and CDR2 is YFSETQ. The CDR3 here is CASSSRQGRVNYEQYF. CDR3 coding DNA: TGCGCCAGCAGCTCGAGACAGGGCCGGGTTAACTACGAGCAGTACTTC.

Comments on this clonotype: Its ends do not fully match the called genes, so a read error is possible. V is TRBV12-3 or TRBV12-4 and J is TRBJ1-2; maybe TRBD1 (6 bases). The length of the CDR3 is 14 residues. The chain's CDR3 is CASSPRRQADGYIF. CDR3 sequence (DNA): TGTGCCAGCAGTCCCAGGAGACAGGCTGATGGCTACATCTTC.

In the case of this clonotype: A read error may be the cause here, since a much bigger clone is one base away. V is TRBV13 and J is TRBJ1-1; no definite D call. This CDR3 comprises 14 residues. Per germline, CDR1 PRHDT and CDR2 FYEKMQ (reference sequence). CDR3 sequence (DNA): TGTGCCAGCAGCGGCCAACGGATGAACACTAAAGCTTTCTTT. Protein: CASSGQRMNTKAFF.